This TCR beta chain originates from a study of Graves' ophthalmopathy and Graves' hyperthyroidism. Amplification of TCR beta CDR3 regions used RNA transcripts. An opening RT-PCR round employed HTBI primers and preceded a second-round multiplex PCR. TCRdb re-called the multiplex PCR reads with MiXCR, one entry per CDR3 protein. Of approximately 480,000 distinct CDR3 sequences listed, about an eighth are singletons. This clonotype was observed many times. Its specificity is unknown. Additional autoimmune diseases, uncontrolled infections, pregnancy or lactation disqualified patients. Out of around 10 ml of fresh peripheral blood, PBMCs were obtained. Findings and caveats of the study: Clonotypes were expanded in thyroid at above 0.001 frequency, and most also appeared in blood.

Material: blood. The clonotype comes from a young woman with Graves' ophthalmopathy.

In DNA, the CDR3 is TGCGCCAGCAGCTTACTGGACAGGGGTGGAGTAAGCACTGAAGCTTTCTTT. Encoded protein: CASSLLDRGGVSTEAFF. The chain joins TRBV5-1 to TRBJ1-1; TRBD1 aligns across 9 bases. The CDR3 spans 17 residues. Germline lookup yields CDR1 SGHRS and CDR2 YFSETQ. V shed 2 bases and J 4 bases; nucleotides not matched to a gene: 12.